A selection of T cell receptor beta chains follows, all from one sample in a study of blood T cell repertoires in COVID-19. The table came from immunoSEQ multiplex PCR; TCRdb's copy has only in-frame clones and leaves some out. The sample lists some 120,000 clones, 85% to 90% occurring once. Sequencing was carried out using peripheral blood. These receptors came from a man aged 65-85 years with active or convalescent COVID-19. CDR3s include the opening cysteine and the closing phenylalanine or tryptophan. The D gene is left open where the match is weak. Size is stated for part of the rows, as once, few or many counts, or as a class when the clone is expanded.

clone_size | j_call | d_call | v_call | cdr3_nt | cdr3_aa
. | TRBJ2-1 | . | TRBV4-2 | TGTGCCAGCAGCCAAGGTTCTAGCCGGAGCTCCTACAATGAGCAGTTCTTC | CASSQGSSRSSYNEQFF
. | TRBJ1-6 | . | TRBV28 | TGTGCCAGCAGCGTCCCGTTCACCGGGAATAATTCACCCCTCCACTTT | CASSVPFTGNNSPLHF
. | TRBJ2-7 | TRBD2 | TRBV5-6 | TGTGCCAGCAGCTTTACTAGCGGGGTCTACGAGCAGTACTTC | CASSFTSGVYEQYF
. | TRBJ2-7 | . | TRBV11-2 | TGTGCCAGCAGCTTAGGGGGGGGCAGGGGTCACTCCTACGAGCAGTACTTC | CASSLGGGRGHSYEQYF
. | TRBJ1-2 | TRBD1 | TRBV5-1 | TGCGCCAGCAGACCAGGGGGCTCGGACGGCTACACCTTC | CASRPGGSDGYTF
. | TRBJ2-2 | . | TRBV19 | TGTGCCAGTAGTATAGAGCGCCGGAGTACTTGGACCGGGGAGCTGTTTTTT | CASSIERRSTWTGELFF
. | TRBJ2-7 | TRBD1 | TRBV6-5 | TGTGCCAGCAGTTATGGGACAGGGGGTTACGAGCAGTACTTC | CASSYGTGGYEQYF
. | TRBJ1-2 | TRBD1 | TRBV6-5 | TGTGCCAGCGGTCAGGAACAGGGGTATGGCTACACCTTC | CASGQEQGYGYTF
. | TRBJ1-5 | . | TRBV30 | TGTGCCTGGAGTGGGGCAGTGAGCAATCAGCCCCAGCATTTT | CAWSGAVSNQPQHF
. | TRBJ2-1 | TRBD2 | TRBV9 | TGTGCCAGCAGCGTATTCTCTAGCGGGAGGGCCCCTGAGCAGTTCTTC | CASSVFSSGRAPEQFF
. | TRBJ2-7 | . | TRBV5-1 | TGCGCCAGCAGCTTGGGAGAAGCCTACGAGCAGTACTTC | CASSLGEAYEQYF
. | TRBJ1-5 | TRBD1 | TRBV18 | TGTGCCAGCTCACCACAAACAGGGGGGCCTCAGCCCCAGCATTTT | CASSPQTGGPQPQHF
once | TRBJ2-7 | TRBD1 | TRBV18 | TGTGCCAGCTCATTACAGGGGGCGGCCTACGAGCAGTACTTC | CASSLQGAAYEQYF
. | TRBJ2-3 | TRBD2 | TRBV29-1 | TGCAGCGTTGAAGGGGGAGCGGGGGTGAGCACAGATACGCAGTATTTT | CSVEGGAGVSTDTQYF
. | TRBJ1-2 | TRBD1 | TRBV28 | TGTGCCAGCAGACCCGACAGGGGAAACGGCTACACCTTC | CASRPDRGNGYTF
. | TRBJ1-6 | . | TRBV30 | TGTGCCTGGAGTGTACTTGATTCACCCCTCCACTTT | CAWSVLDSPLHF
. | TRBJ2-2 | . | TRBV5-1 | TGCGCCAGCAGTGACGAGCGTACCACCGGGGAGCTGTTTTTT | CASSDERTTGELFF
once | TRBJ1-5 | . | TRBV7-9 | TGTGCCAGCAGCCCTGATCCGGATCAGCCCCAGCATTTT | CASSPDPDQPQHF
. | TRBJ2-1 | . | TRBV21-1 | TGTGCCAGCAGCAAAGGGGGGACTAGCGGAAACAATGAGCAGTTCTTC | CASSKGGTSGNNEQFF
medium-sized | TRBJ2-7 | TRBD2 | TRBV7-8 | TGTGCCAGCGGTAAATCTAGCGGCCCTTCCTACGAGCAGTACTTC | CASGKSSGPSYEQYF
. | TRBJ2-7 | . | TRBV3-1/TRBV3-2 | TGTGCCAGCAGCCAAGCCAGCGGGCAGATCTACGAGCAGTACTTC | CASSQASGQIYEQYF
. | TRBJ1-5 | TRBD1 | TRBV29-1 | TGCAGCGCCGCGACAGGGCCGGGGCAGCCCCAGCATTTT | CSAATGPGQPQHF
. | TRBJ1-2 | TRBD1 | TRBV11-1 | TGTGCCAGCAGCCAGGACAGGGGGCTCGGCTATGGCTACACCTTC | CASSQDRGLGYGYTF
. | TRBJ1-3 | . | TRBV5-4 | TGTGCCAGCAGCTTGGATCAGGGGAGCTCTGGAAACACCATATATTTT | CASSLDQGSSGNTIYF
. | TRBJ1-2 | TRBD1 | TRBV24-1 | TGTGCCACCAGTGATTCGAAACCGGGACAGGGTCCTCCTAAGCATGGCTACACCTTC | CATSDSKPGQGPPKHGYTF
. | TRBJ1-1 | . | TRBV19 | TGTGCCAGTAGCGGAGGCGAGTCTCGTGAAGCTTTCTTT | CASSGGESREAFF
. | TRBJ2-7 | . | TRBV29-1 | TGCAGCGTTGAAGATAGGCAGGGAAGGGAATACGAGCAGTACTTC | CSVEDRQGREYEQYF
. | TRBJ2-2 | TRBD2 | TRBV18 | TGTGCCAGCTCACCCGGACTAGCGTTGAACACCGGGGAGCTGTTTTTT | CASSPGLALNTGELFF
. | TRBJ1-4 | . | TRBV12-3/TRBV12-4 | TGTGCCATCAGGGACACCGTTAGTGAAAAACTGTTTTTT | CAIRDTVSEKLFF